The 3 T cell receptor beta chains below come from one sample, sequenced in a study of vaccination and CD4 T cells after COVID-19. At the Johns Hopkins FTIC core, DNA taken from cultured CD4+ T cells was sequenced by way of the Oncomine TCR Beta short-read assay. Genomic DNA from cultured CD4+ T cells was extracted. TCRdb reanalysed the PCR reads using MiXCR and keeps one entry per CDR3 protein. The repertoire holds 9,500 or so distinct CDR3 sequences, 25% to 35% seen once, with around 27% in the top ten. Treatment: approximately 10-day PBMC culture with coronavirus spike peptide pools or control peptides (ViraFEST assay). Harvesting of the unexposed donor's CD4+ T cells predated the COVID-19 pandemic (2011-2018). The antigens these receptors bind are not known. The sample comprised CD4+ T cells from blood, cultured in vitro. The origin of the receptors is a human donor in good health.

J is TRBJ2-7 and V is TRBV7-2, with 9 bases lining up with TRBD2. The CDR3 is 14 residues long. V trimming: 8 bases; J trimming: 7 bases; junction bases outside the gene matches: 12. The germline V gene has CDR1 SGHTA and CDR2 FQGNSA. The CDR3 nucleotides read TGTGCCAGCGGAGGGACTAGCATCACCCGAGAGCAGTACTTC. Translating it yields CASGGTSITREQYF.

The V call is TRBV6-2 or TRBV6-3, the J call TRBJ1-2, with TRBD1 identical over 8 bases. The CDR3 is 16 residues long. The germline V gene has CDR1 MNHEY and CDR2 SVGEGT. V dropped 4 bases and J dropped 4; count of bases not matched to a gene: 11. The CDR3 protein is CASSSFDRGESYGYTF. CDR3 DNA: TGTGCCAGCAGTTCCTTTGACAGGGGCGAGAGCTATGGCTACACCTTC.

The J gene is TRBJ1-1, the V gene TRBV19; D not certain. Germline CDR1 is LNHDA and CDR2 is SQIVND (reference sequence). CDR3 size: 13 residues. The V end lost 3 bases, the J end lost 1 base, and 6 bases lay between the germline ends. The CDR3 DNA reads as TGTGCCAGTAGTATGTCCACGAACACTGAAGCTTTCTTT. This encodes CASSMSTNTEAFF.